A single T cell receptor beta chain is shown here with its context. Antigen: not known. Time point reported: sample taken at primary tumor resection. No cell sorting; template was whole RNA from tumor, lung tissue or PBMC. This sample is part of a study of spatial heterogeneity in lung cancer. Overall study: TCR transcript counts in tumor regions correlated strongly with a T cell module score from matched bulk RNA-seq.

General study points: Intratumoral expanded alpha and beta TCR counts were found to track tumor mutation counts.

Unique molecular identifiers, one per molecule, were present on every TCR cDNA molecule. TCRdb fed the 5' RACE reads into MiXCR, producing one record per CDR3 protein. Among around 1,900 distinct CDR3 sequences listed, 7.5% to 10% were seen once. The CDR3 length is 13 residues. Trimming removed 0 bases from V and 2 bases from J, with 6 bases in between. In germline, CDR1 is SGHRS, CDR2 YFSETQ. The specimen comprised lung tumor tissue, sampled at surgery. This sequence joins TRBV5-1 and TRBJ2-7; unclear D gene. The receptor was isolated from a female donor with early-stage non-small cell lung cancer. CDR3 residues: CASSLGPAYEQYF. CDR3 in DNA: TGCGCCAGCAGCTTGGGACCAGCCTACGAGCAGTACTTC.